This T cell receptor (beta chain) was identified during a study of blood T cell repertoires in COVID-19. Sequenced by immunoSEQ multiplex PCR; TCRdb stores in-frame clones only, minus some. There are approximately 350,000 clones in the sample; 85% to 90% occur only once, and roughly 0.99% lies in the top ten. The source is a man aged 18 to 29 who had recovered from COVID-19. Sample: PBMCs or T cells enriched from blood (not recorded which).

The CDR3 protein is CASSYQGTSGNTIYF. As DNA, the CDR3 is TGTGCCAGCAGTTACCAGGGGACCTCTGGAAACACCATATATTTT. This chain links TRBV6-5 with TRBJ1-3; TRBD1 is a possible D gene (6 bases). Per the germline V gene, CDR1 is MNHEY and CDR2 is SVGAGI. CDR3 length: 15 amino acids. Trimming left V 2 bases short and J 0 bases short, with 8 bases between.